Presented here are 6 T cell receptor beta chains from one specimen sequenced in a study of blood T cell repertoires in COVID-19. The protocol was immunoSEQ multiplex PCR, while the TCRdb copy is restricted to in-frame clones and leaves out a portion. The sample lists around 150,000 clones; just under 95% were seen once. The sample consisted of peripheral blood. The receptors derive from a woman aged 45-59 years with acute or convalescent COVID-19.

J is TRBJ1-1 and V is TRBV9, with no clear D. CDR1 SGDLS and CDR2 YYNGEE come from the germline V gene. Trimming shortened V by 0 bases and J by 1 base, and 13 bases separated the two germline ends. The CDR3 is 16 amino acids. CDR3 DNA sequence: TGTGCCAGCAGCGTAGTAGAATATGGTCAGAACACTGAAGCTTTCTTT. Its protein is CASSVVEYGQNTEAFF.

The chain has TRBV27 and TRBJ2-1; 7 bases agree with TRBD2. V shed 9 bases and J 6 bases; nucleotides not matched to a gene: 2. The germline gives CDR1 MNHEY, CDR2 SMNVEV (reference sequence). The CDR3 runs to 11 residues. The CDR3: CASGGGNEQFF. As DNA, the CDR3 is TGTGCCAGTGGGGGGGGCAATGAGCAGTTCTTC.

With regard to this clone: The junction departs from the called germline gene at one end, perhaps through a read error. This chain connects TRBV30 to TRBJ1-1; TRBD1 might be the D (5 bases). From germline, CDR1 is GTSNPN and CDR2 SVGIG (reference sequence). The CDR3 has 11 amino acids. CDR3 residues: CAWSVNRGLSF. CDR3 sequence (DNA): TGTGCCTGGAGTGTAAATCGGGGACTCAGCTTT.

This rearrangement joins TRBV7-8 to TRBJ1-5; no clear D. V was clipped by 1 base and J by 2 bases, with 12 bases between them. This CDR3 has 16 residues. Germline CDR1 is SGHVS and CDR2 is FQNEAQ. CDR3 protein: CASSLVTRQGNQPQHF. CDR3 coding DNA: TGTGCCAGCAGCTTAGTAACTCGGCAGGGCAATCAGCCCCAGCATTTT.

The chain employs TRBV7-2 and TRBJ2-7; D unclear. The CDR3 extends over 15 amino acids. Germline values: CDR1 SGHTA, CDR2 FQGNSA. The V and J ends lost 0 bases and 0 bases respectively, with 9 bases between them. The CDR3, as DNA: TGTGCCAGCAGCTTAGCTGCGGCGAGCTCCTACGAGCAGTACTTC. It yields the protein CASSLAAASSYEQYF.

The chain joins TRBV5-1 to TRBJ1-1, with 7 bases that match TRBD1. Germline loops: CDR1 SGHRS, CDR2 YFSETQ. Trimming took 1 base from V and 2 from J; bases not matched to a gene: 5. The CDR3 runs to 15 residues. CDR3 region: CASSLRGGHNTEAFF. The DNA of the CDR3 is TGCGCCAGCAGCTTGAGAGGGGGCCATAACACTGAAGCTTTCTTT.